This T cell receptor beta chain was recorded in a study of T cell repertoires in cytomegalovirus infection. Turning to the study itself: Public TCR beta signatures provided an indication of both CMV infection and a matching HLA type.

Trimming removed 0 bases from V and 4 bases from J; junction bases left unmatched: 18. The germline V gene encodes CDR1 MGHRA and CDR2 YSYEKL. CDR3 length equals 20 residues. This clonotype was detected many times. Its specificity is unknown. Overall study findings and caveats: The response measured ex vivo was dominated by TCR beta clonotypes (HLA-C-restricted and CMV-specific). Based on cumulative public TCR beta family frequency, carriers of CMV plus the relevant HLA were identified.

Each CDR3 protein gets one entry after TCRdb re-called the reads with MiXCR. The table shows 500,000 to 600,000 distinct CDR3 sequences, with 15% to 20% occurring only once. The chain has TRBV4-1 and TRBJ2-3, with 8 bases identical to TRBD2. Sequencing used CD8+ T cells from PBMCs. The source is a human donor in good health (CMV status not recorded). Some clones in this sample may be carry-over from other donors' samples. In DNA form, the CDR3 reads TGCGCCAGCAGCCAAGAGAAGGGAGGCTGGACGGGAGGGCCACCAGATACGCAGTATTTT. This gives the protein CASSQEKGGWTGGPPDTQYF.